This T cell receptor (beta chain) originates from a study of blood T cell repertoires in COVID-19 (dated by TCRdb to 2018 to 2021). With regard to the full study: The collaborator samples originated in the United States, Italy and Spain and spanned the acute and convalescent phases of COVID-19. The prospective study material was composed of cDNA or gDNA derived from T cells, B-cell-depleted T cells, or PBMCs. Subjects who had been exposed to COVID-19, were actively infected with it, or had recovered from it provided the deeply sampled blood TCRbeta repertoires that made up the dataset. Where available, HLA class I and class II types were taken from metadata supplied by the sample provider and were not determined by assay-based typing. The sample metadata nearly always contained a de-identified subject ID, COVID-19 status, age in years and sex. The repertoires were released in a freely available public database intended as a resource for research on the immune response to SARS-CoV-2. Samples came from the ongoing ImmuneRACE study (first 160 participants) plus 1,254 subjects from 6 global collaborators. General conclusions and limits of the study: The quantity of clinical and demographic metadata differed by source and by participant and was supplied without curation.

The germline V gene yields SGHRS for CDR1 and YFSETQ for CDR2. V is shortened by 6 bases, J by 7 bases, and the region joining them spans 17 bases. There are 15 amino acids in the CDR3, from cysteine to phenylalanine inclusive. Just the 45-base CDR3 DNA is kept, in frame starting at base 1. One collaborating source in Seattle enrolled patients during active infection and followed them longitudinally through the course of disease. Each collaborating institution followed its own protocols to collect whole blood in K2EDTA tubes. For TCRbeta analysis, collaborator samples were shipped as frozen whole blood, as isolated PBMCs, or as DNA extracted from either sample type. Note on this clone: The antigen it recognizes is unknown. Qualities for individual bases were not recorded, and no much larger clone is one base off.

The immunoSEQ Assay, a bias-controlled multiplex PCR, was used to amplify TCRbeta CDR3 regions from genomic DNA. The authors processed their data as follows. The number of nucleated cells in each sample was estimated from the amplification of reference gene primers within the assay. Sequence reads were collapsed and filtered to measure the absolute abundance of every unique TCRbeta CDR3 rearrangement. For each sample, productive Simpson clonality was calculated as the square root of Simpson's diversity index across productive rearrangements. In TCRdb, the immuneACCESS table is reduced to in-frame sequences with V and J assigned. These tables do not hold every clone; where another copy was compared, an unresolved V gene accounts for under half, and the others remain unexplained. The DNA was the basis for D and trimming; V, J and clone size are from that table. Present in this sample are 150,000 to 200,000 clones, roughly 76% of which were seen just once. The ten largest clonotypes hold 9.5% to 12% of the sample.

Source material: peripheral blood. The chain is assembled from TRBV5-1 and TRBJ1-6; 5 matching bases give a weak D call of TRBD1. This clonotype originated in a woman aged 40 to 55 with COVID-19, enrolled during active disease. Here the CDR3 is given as CASTPGGGINSPLHF. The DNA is TGCGCCAGCACCCCCGGTGGGGGGATCAATTCACCCCTCCACTTT.